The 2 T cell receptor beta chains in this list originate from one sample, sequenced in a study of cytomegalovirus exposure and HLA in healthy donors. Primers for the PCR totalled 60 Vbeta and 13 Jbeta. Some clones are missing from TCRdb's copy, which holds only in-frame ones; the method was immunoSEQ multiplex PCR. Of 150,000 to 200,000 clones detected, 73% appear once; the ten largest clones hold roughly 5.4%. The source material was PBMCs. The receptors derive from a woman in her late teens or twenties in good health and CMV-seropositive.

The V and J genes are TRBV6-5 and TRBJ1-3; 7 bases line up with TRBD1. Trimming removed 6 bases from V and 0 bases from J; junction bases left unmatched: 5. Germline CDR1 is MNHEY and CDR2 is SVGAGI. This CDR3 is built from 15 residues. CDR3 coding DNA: TGTGCCAGCAGCAGACAGGGCCTCTCTGGAAACACCATATATTTT. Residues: CASSRQGLSGNTIYF.

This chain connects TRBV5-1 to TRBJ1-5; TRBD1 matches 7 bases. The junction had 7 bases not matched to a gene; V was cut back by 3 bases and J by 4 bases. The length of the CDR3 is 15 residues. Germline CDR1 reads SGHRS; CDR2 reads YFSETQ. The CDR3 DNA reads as TGCGCCAGCAGCTACGCCGGGACAGAGAATCAGCCCCAGCATTTT. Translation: CASSYAGTENQPQHF.